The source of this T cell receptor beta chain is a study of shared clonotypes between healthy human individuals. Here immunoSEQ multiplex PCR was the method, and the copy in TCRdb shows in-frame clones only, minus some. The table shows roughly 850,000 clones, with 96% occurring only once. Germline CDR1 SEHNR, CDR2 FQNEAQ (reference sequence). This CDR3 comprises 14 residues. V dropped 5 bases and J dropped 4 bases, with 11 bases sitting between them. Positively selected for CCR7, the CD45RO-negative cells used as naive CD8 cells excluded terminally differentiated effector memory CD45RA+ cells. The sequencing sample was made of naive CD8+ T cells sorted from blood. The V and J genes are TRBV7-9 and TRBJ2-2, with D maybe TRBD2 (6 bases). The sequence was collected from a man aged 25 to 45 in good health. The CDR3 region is CASSDGTFTGELFF. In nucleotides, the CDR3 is TGTGCCAGCAGCGACGGGACTTTCACCGGGGAGCTGTTTTTT. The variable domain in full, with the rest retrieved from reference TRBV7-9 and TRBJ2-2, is DTGVSQNPRHKITKRGQNVTFRCDPISEHNRLYWYRQTLGQGPEFLTYFQNEAQLEKSRLLSDRFSAERPKGSFSTLEIQRTEQGDSAMYLCASSDGTFTGELFFGEGSRLTVL.